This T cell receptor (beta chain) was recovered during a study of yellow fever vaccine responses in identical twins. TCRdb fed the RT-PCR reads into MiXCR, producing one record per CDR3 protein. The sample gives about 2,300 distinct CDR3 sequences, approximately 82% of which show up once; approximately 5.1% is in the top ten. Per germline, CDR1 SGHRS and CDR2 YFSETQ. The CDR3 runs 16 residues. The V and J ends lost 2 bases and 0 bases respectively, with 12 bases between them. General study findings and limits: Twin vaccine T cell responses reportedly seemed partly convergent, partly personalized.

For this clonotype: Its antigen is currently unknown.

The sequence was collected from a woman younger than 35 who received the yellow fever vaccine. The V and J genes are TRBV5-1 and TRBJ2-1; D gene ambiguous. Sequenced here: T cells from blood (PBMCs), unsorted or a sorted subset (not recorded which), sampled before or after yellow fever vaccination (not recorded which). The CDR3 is CASSFRQPSSYNEQFF. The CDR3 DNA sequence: TGCGCCAGCAGCTTCCGCCAACCAAGCTCCTACAATGAGCAGTTCTTC.